This TCR beta chain was identified during a study of T cell changes during pregnancy in multiple sclerosis. The trim removed 3 bases at V and 5 bases at J, leaving 1 base unmatched. Germline V gives CDR1 SEHNR, CDR2 FQNEAQ (reference sequence). This CDR3 is 14 amino acids long. Using immunoSEQ multiplex PCR, the repertoire was profiled, and TCRdb retains in-frame clones only, with some absent. The sample lists 100,000 to 140,000 clones, around 92% occurring once. This TCR came from a female donor in good health, enrolled as a control in a pregnancy study. The sequencing here drew on peripheral blood, taken in the third trimester of pregnancy. The gene calls are TRBV7-9 and TRBJ1-1; TRBD1 matches 12 bases. This CDR3 reads CASSLGQGATEAFF. The CDR3 coding sequence is TGTGCCAGCAGCTTGGGACAGGGGGCAACTGAAGCTTTCTTT.